This T cell receptor (beta chain) was sequenced during a study of shared clonotypes between healthy human individuals. Across the whole study: Donors consisted of a couple of women and a few men between 18 and 49.

The table came from immunoSEQ multiplex PCR; TCRdb's copy has only in-frame clones and leaves some out. The table lists 2 million to 2.5 million clones, about 92% of them singletons. The germline CDR1 and CDR2 sequences are LGHNT and FRNRAP. The length of the CDR3 is 14 residues. V was pared by 2 bases and J by 5 bases, with 3 bases of the junction left unmatched. The chain couples TRBV12-5 to TRBJ2-1, with 7 bases lining up with TRBD2. The specimen was naive CD4+ T cells from PBMCs. Subset here: CD45RA+ positively selected. The clonotype was recovered from a man aged 18 to 30 in good health. Some clones in this sample may be carry-over from other donors' samples. The CDR3 DNA reads as TGTGCTAGTGGTTTGTCGGGAGGCCACAATGAGCAGTTCTTC. Encoded protein: CASGLSGGHNEQFF.